A single count supports the clone carrying this T cell receptor (beta chain). The data originate from a study of blood T cell repertoires in COVID-19. Across the study: COVID-19 samples collected from the United States, Italy and Spain covered acute and convalescent phases.

J was trimmed by 7 bases and V by 3 bases; bases with no gene match: 10. Germline CDR1 is LGHDT and CDR2 is YNNKEL (reference sequence). The length of the CDR3 is 16 residues. Authors' methods: The authors estimated nucleated cell counts from reference gene primer amplification. Clones were sequenced by immunoSEQ multiplex PCR, and TCRdb holds only the in-frame ones, with some missing. Clone size and the V and J calls come from that table; the DNA yielded D and trimming. In the table there are a few hundred thousand clones, around 84% of which are singletons. The TCR sequence derives from a man in his 60s with acute or convalescent COVID-19. V gene TRBV3-1 (or the pseudogene TRBV3-2) combines with J gene TRBJ2-1, with 9 nucleotides matching TRBD1. Sequences were obtained from peripheral blood. For the CDR3, the DNA is TGTGCCAGCAGCCAGTGGACAGGGGTGACGAGGAATGAGCAGTTCTTC. Translated: CASSQWTGVTRNEQFF.